This T cell receptor beta chain was profiled in a study of blood T cells in healthy people across ages. Whole-study results and caveats: Researchers report that TCR beta diversity correlated strongly with naive T cell percentage.

The CDR3 runs 13 residues. Germline V gene lookup returns CDR1 SQVTM and CDR2 ANQGSEA. On this clonotype: As yet, its antigen is unknown. Relative to the germline gene, one junction end is altered; a read error may explain this.

The total RNA that was extracted per sample amounted to at least 5.5 micrograms. A J-beta primer mix and a sample-barcoded 5' primer were used in a second PCR of roughly 6 to 11 cycles. A template-switch adaptor with 12 random nucleotides tagged each cDNA molecule. TCRdb recomputed calls from the 5' RACE reads with MiXCR, one row per CDR3 protein. The repertoire includes fewer than 950,000 distinct CDR3 sequences, 40% to 65% of them detected once, and about 42% sits in the top ten. The sequencing sample was made of blood. This TCR derives from an elderly man in good health. The chain links TRBV29-1 to TRBJ2-2, with a weak D call TRBD1 (5 bases). CDR3 in DNA: TGCAGCATTGATACAGGGAACACCGGGGAGCTGTTTTTT. Translating gives CSIDTGNTGELFF.